This TCR beta chain was recorded in a study of blood T cell repertoires in COVID-19. This CDR3 has 12 amino acids. V lost 5 bases to trimming and J lost 6 bases; unmatched junction nucleotides: 2. Clinical histories supplied by participants themselves formed the basis of cohort assignment. Original processing methods: From reference gene primer amplification, estimates of nucleated cell counts were derived. Clones were read by immunoSEQ multiplex PCR, and TCRdb kept only the in-frame ones, dropping some. V and J calls and clone size are copied from that table; D and trimming were computed from the DNA. Of approximately 310,000 clones listed, 85% are singletons.

Sequenced input: PBMCs or T cells enriched from blood (not recorded which). The TCR comes from a woman in her 30s who had been exposed to COVID-19. The gene calls are TRBV12-3 or TRBV12-4 and TRBJ1-2; TRBD1 aligns across 8 bases. The CDR3 nucleotides read TGTGCCAGCAGTGGACAGGGTGATGGCTACACCTTC. Translating it yields CASSGQGDGYTF.